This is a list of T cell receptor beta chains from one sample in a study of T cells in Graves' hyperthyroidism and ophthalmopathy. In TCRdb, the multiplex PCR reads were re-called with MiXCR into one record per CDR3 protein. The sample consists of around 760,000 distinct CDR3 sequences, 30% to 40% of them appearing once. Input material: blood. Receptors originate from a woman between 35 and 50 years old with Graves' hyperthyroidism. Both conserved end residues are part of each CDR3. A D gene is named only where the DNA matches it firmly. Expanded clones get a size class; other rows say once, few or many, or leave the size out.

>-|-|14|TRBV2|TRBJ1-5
CASRSGRSNQPQHF
TGTGCCAGCCGATCGGGACGGAGCAATCAGCCCCAGCATTTT
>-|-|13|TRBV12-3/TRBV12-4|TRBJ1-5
CASRGVGDQPQHF
TGTGCCAGCAGGGGGGTTGGGGATCAGCCCCAGCATTTT
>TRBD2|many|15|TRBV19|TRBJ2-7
CASTARAAGSYEQYF
TGTGCCAGTACAGCAAGGGCAGCGGGGTCCTACGAGCAGTACTTC
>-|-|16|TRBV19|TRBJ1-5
CASSIVHREEGQPQHF
TGTGCCAGTAGTATAGTCCACAGGGAGGAGGGTCAGCCCCAGCATTTT
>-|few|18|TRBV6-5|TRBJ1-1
CASSAHRGLLTLNTEAFF
TGTGCCAGCAGTGCTCACCGAGGACTGCTTACCCTGAACACTGAAGCTTTCTTT
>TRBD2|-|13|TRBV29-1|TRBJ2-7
CSRASGDLYEQYF
TGCAGCAGGGCCAGCGGGGACCTCTACGAGCAGTACTTC
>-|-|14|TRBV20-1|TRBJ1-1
CSAMGLGMNTEAFF
TGCAGTGCTATGGGGCTAGGTATGAACACTGAAGCTTTCTTT
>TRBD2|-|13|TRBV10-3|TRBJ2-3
CAIFSGSTDTQYF
TGTGCCATTTTTAGCGGGAGTACAGATACGCAGTATTTT
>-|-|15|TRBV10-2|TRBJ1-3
CASSEPDRRGNTIYF
TGCGCCAGCAGTGAGCCGGATCGAAGGGGAAACACCATATATTTT
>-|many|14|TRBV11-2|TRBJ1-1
CASSLVRANTEAFF
TGTGCCAGCAGCTTAGTCAGGGCGAACACTGAAGCTTTCTTT